This is a list of T cell receptor beta chains from one sample in a study of blood T cell repertoires in COVID-19. Sequenced by immunoSEQ multiplex PCR; TCRdb stores in-frame clones only, minus some. The sample has fewer than 100,000 clones; roughly nine tenths are singletons. The sample consisted of peripheral blood. The receptor set was obtained from an elderly man in a cohort sampled during active COVID-19. Both conserved end residues are part of each CDR3. The order of the fields is CDR3 protein, clone size, V gene, J gene, CDR3 length. Clone size is stated in some rows and not others, as once, few, many or a class when expanded.

CDR3 protein: CAIRGTSGPSTDTQYF
clone size: once
V gene: TRBV10-3
J gene: TRBJ2-3
CDR3 length: 16

CDR3 protein: CASSPSGAPDTQYF
clone size: -
V gene: TRBV3-1/TRBV3-2
J gene: TRBJ2-3
CDR3 length: 14

CDR3 protein: CASSPRTSGGGTPTDTQYF
clone size: -
V gene: TRBV7-2
J gene: TRBJ2-3
CDR3 length: 19

CDR3 protein: CASSGNRVANSPLHF
clone size: -
V gene: TRBV25-1
J gene: TRBJ1-6
CDR3 length: 15

CDR3 protein: CAISQGEKLFF
clone size: -
V gene: TRBV10-3
J gene: TRBJ1-4
CDR3 length: 11

CDR3 protein: CASSSGQGPYTDTQYF
clone size: -
V gene: TRBV5-1
J gene: TRBJ2-3
CDR3 length: 16

CDR3 protein: CASSRGTSTDTQYF
clone size: -
V gene: TRBV7-7
J gene: TRBJ2-3
CDR3 length: 14

CDR3 protein: CASSSGQYYEQYF
clone size: once
V gene: TRBV19
J gene: TRBJ2-7
CDR3 length: 13

CDR3 protein: CASSLIGQGNYGYTF
clone size: few
V gene: TRBV7-2
J gene: TRBJ1-2
CDR3 length: 15

CDR3 protein: CASRERGPGYGYTF
clone size: -
V gene: TRBV6-5
J gene: TRBJ1-2
CDR3 length: 14

CDR3 protein: CASSAIAGARGREQYF
clone size: -
V gene: TRBV11-2
J gene: TRBJ2-7
CDR3 length: 16

CDR3 protein: CATSRVKGLAEETQYF
clone size: -
V gene: TRBV15
J gene: TRBJ2-5
CDR3 length: 16

CDR3 protein: CASSHGTGTDSF
clone size: once
V gene: TRBV11-2
J gene: TRBJ2-7
CDR3 length: 12

CDR3 protein: CASNGQSNQPQHF
clone size: -
V gene: TRBV2
J gene: TRBJ1-5
CDR3 length: 13

CDR3 protein: CSASKPGQGALILPGELFF
clone size: -
V gene: TRBV20-1
J gene: TRBJ2-2
CDR3 length: 19

CDR3 protein: CASSPTPRQEQYF
clone size: -
V gene: TRBV18
J gene: TRBJ2-7
CDR3 length: 13

CDR3 protein: CASSFGGTYNSPLHF
clone size: once
V gene: TRBV13
J gene: TRBJ1-6
CDR3 length: 15

CDR3 protein: CSVESAGGNGYTF
clone size: -
V gene: TRBV29-1
J gene: TRBJ1-2
CDR3 length: 13

CDR3 protein: CASVKQAGDQPQHF
clone size: -
V gene: TRBV7-2
J gene: TRBJ1-5
CDR3 length: 14

CDR3 protein: CASSSRLAGAQETQYF
clone size: -
V gene: TRBV7-2
J gene: TRBJ2-5
CDR3 length: 16

CDR3 protein: CASSPPLGSNNEQFF
clone size: -
V gene: TRBV19
J gene: TRBJ2-1
CDR3 length: 15

CDR3 protein: CASSAEGNSPLHF
clone size: -
V gene: TRBV6-4
J gene: TRBJ1-6
CDR3 length: 13